This entry concerns a single T cell receptor beta chain. Its specificity is not known. These data come from a study of beta chain features in type 1 diabetes. Findings and limits, study-wide: Across patients, naive, central memory and Treg TCRB repertoires exhibited apparently greater similarity than was observed across healthy donors. Sequencing of cDNA might inflate the share of cells that strongly express TCR. No resolution was reached here on whether HLA type influences TCRB rearrangement. Researchers report that Type 1 diabetes patients had moderately but significantly shorter TCRB CDR3s across all four CD4+ subsets.

Reverse transcription of all isolated RNA meant that expressed TCRB transcripts were sequenced. The method was immunoSEQ multiplex PCR; TCRdb's version includes in-frame clones alone and lacks a portion of them. In the table there are around 160,000 clones, roughly 59% of which are singletons. Trimming removed 0 bases at V and 8 bases at J, with 8 bases between. Germline loops: CDR1 MNHEY, CDR2 SVGAGI. The CDR3 covers 14 residues. Stem cell-like memory, regulatory, central memory and naive CD4+ cells were sorted via CD45RO/CCR7/CD25/CD127/CD95/CD27. The rearrangement links TRBV6-5 to TRBJ1-6; D uncertain. The material sequenced was naive CD4+ T cells from blood. The TCR was taken from a man aged 25-45 years with type 1 diabetes. The CDR3, as DNA: TGTGCCAGCAGTTACTCCGGAAGAGATTCACCCCTCCACTTT. Protein: CASSYSGRDSPLHF.